The 22 T cell receptor beta chains below were found in one sample sequenced in a study of T cell responses to AZD1222 COVID-19 vaccine. Libraries were prepared by immunoSEQ multiplex PCR; TCRdb keeps only in-frame clonotypes and omits some of them. The sample records more than 100,000 clones, 65% to 90% being singletons. Specimen: peripheral blood, collected 28 days after the second dose of the MenACWY control vaccine. These receptors were obtained from an adult who received the MenACWY meningococcal vaccine as a control.

This clone was counted once. The chain is built from TRBV4-2 and TRBJ1-3, with D unclear. Trimming left V 1 base short and J 6 bases short, with 7 bases between. Germline lookup yields CDR1 LGHNA and CDR2 YNFKEQ. The CDR3 consists of 13 residues. CDR3 sequence (DNA): TGTGCCAGCAGCCAAGGCCTCGAAAACACCATATATTTT. Translated, it gives CASSQGLENTIYF.

The chain combines TRBV7-2 with TRBJ1-6; 7 nucleotides align to TRBD1. V was clipped by 6 bases and J by 5 bases; unmatched bases: 4. From germline, CDR1 is SGHTA and CDR2 FQGNSA. The CDR3 is 14 amino acids. CDR3 in amino acids: CASRYRGDNSPLHF. The CDR3 nucleotides are TGTGCCAGCAGGTACAGGGGAGATAATTCACCCCTCCACTTT.

The chain recombines TRBV27 with TRBJ2-1; 8 bases line up with TRBD2. In germline, CDR1 is MNHEY, CDR2 SMNVEV (reference sequence). The trim removed 6 bases at V and 7 bases at J, leaving 11 bases unmatched. The CDR3 loop spans 15 amino acids. The CDR3 DNA follows: TGTGCCAGCAGCCGAGGACTAGCAGGCCCTAATGAGCAGTTCTTC. Translated: CASSRGLAGPNEQFF.

This sequence joins TRBV5-1 and TRBJ1-1, with D tentatively TRBD1 (5 bases). V shed 0 bases and J shed 1 base, with 10 bases lying between them. The CDR3 has 15 residues. Germline assignment: CDR1 SGHRS and CDR2 YFSETQ. In DNA, the CDR3 is TGCGCCAGCAGCTTGGGAGCCGGACAGAACACTGAAGCTTTCTTT. Its protein is CASSLGAGQNTEAFF.

V usage is TRBV7-2 and J usage is TRBJ1-2; D is unresolved. The germline V and J ends were trimmed by 2 bases and 5 bases, with 12 bases remaining between them. This CDR3 has 14 amino acids. CDR1 and CDR2 (germline): SGHTA, FQGNSA. CDR3 in DNA: TGTGCCAGCAGCTTAAACTCGGCTCCTTATGGCTACACCTTC. Residues: CASSLNSAPYGYTF.

The gene calls are TRBV19 and TRBJ1-1; 7 bases agree with TRBD1. This CDR3 is 12 amino acids long. Trimming took 5 bases from V and 3 from J; bases not matched to a gene: 0. Looked up from germline, CDR1 is LNHDA and CDR2 is SQIVND (reference sequence). The CDR3 nucleotides read TGTGCCAGTAGTGACAGGGACACTGAAGCTTTCTTT. Its translation: CASSDRDTEAFF.

The rearrangement joins TRBV24-1 to TRBJ2-1; 12 positions match TRBD1. The J segment lost 5 bases and the V segment lost 4 bases, leaving 8 bases of the junction unmatched. The CDR3 contains 17 residues. Looked up from germline, CDR1 is KGHDR and CDR2 is SFDVKD. CDR3 DNA sequence: TGTGCCACCAGTGAACCGGGACAGGGGGCGCATCACAATGAGCAGTTCTTC. It specifies CATSEPGQGAHHNEQFF.

This chain links TRBV6-5 with TRBJ1-5; the match to TRBD1 covers 7 bases. Germline values: CDR1 MNHEY, CDR2 SVGAGI. This CDR3 is built from 15 residues. The V segment lost 3 bases and the J segment 2 bases; nucleotides outside the gene matches: 4. The CDR3 is CASSYTGDGNQPQHF. The CDR3 nucleotides read TGTGCCAGCAGTTATACAGGGGATGGCAATCAGCCCCAGCATTTT.

The genes are TRBV9 and TRBJ2-6; D ambiguous. This CDR3 spans 15 amino acids. The germline CDR1 and CDR2 sequences are SGDLS and YYNGEE. V dropped 4 bases and J dropped 2 bases, with 10 bases sitting between them. The CDR3 here is CASSRPLAGANVLTF. CDR3 bases: TGTGCCAGCAGCCGACCCCTGGCTGGGGCCAACGTCCTGACTTTC. Filled out from reference TRBV9 and TRBJ2-6, the complete variable domain reads DSGVTQTPKHLITATGQRVTLRCSPRSGDLSVYWYQQSLDQGLQFLIQYYNGEERAKGNILERFSAQQFPDLHSELNLSSLELGDSALYFCASSRPLAGANVLTFGAGSRLTVL.

J is TRBJ1-1 and V is TRBV11-3; D ambiguous. The CDR3 totals 15 residues. CDR1 is SGHNT, CDR2 YENEEA, per germline. The germline V and J ends were trimmed by 5 bases and 4 bases, with 17 bases remaining between them. CDR3 region: CASSPRASPGTEAFF. As DNA, the CDR3 is TGTGCCAGCAGCCCCCGGGCGTCCCCAGGCACTGAAGCTTTCTTT.

This CDR3 is CASSGPFPGQVSFRTQYF. In nucleotides, the CDR3 is TGTGCCAGCAGTGGGCCTTTCCCGGGACAGGTGTCTTTTAGGACCCAGTACTTC. The chain employs TRBV2 and TRBJ2-5, with 8 bases lining up with TRBD1. CDR3 length: 18 residues. V was pared by 4 bases and J by 7 bases, with 20 bases of the junction left unmatched. Germline V gene sequence: CDR1 SNHLY, CDR2 FYNNEI. Supplemented by reference TRBV2 and TRBJ2-5, the full variable domain reads EPEVTQTPSHQVTQMGQEVILRCVPISNHLYFYWYRQILGQKVEFLVSFYNNEISEKSEIFDDQFSVERPDGSNFTLKIRSTKLEDSAMYFCASSGPFPGQVSFRTQYFGPGTRLLVL.

J is TRBJ1-6 and V is TRBV5-1; D unclear. The V gene's germline CDR1 is SGHRS and CDR2 YFSETQ. Trimming pared 4 bases from V and 7 bases from J, leaving 15 bases between. The CDR3 is 15 residues long. CDR3 loop: CASSQEPQPNSPLHF. As DNA, the CDR3 is TGCGCCAGCAGCCAAGAACCTCAACCGAATTCACCCCTCCACTTT. Drawing the rest from reference TRBV5-1 and TRBJ1-6, the complete variable domain is KAGVTQTPRYLIKTRGQQVTLSCSPISGHRSVSWYQQTPGQGLQFLFEYFSETQRNKGNFPGRFSGRQFSNSRSEMNVSTLELGDSALYLCASSQEPQPNSPLHFGNGTRLTVT.

The J gene is TRBJ2-1, the V gene TRBV12-2; the table's D call, TRBD2, was not checked against the DNA. TRBV12-2 corresponds to a pseudogene. CDR3 size: 15 residues. The CDR3 nucleotides read TGTGCAAGTCGCTTAGCCCCCCCCCTAGAATTTGAGCAGTTCTTC. This sequence encodes CASRLAPPLEFEQFF.

The chain uses TRBV5-1 and TRBJ2-1, with 12 positions matching TRBD1. The CDR3 consists of 16 residues. Germline values: CDR1 SGHRS, CDR2 YFSETQ. Unmatched junction bases numbered 2, after V lost 2 bases and J lost 2 bases. CDR3 in DNA: TGCGCCAGCAGCTTAGGGACAGGGGGCGCCTACAATGAGCAGTTCTTC. This encodes CASSLGTGGAYNEQFF.

This clone has just one count. J is TRBJ2-5 and V is TRBV7-2, with D possibly matching TRBD2 (7 bases). Germline assignment: CDR1 SGHTA and CDR2 FQGNSA. The CDR3 loop spans 16 amino acids. V was pared by 0 bases and J by 9 bases, with 20 bases between. CDR3 sequence reads: CASSLAHSGSRGAQYF. The CDR3 DNA follows: TGTGCCAGCAGCTTAGCGCATAGCGGGTCGAGGGGGGCCCAGTACTTC.

The chain recombines TRBV7-3 with TRBJ2-2, with 12 bases identical to TRBD2. Per germline, CDR1 SGHTA and CDR2 FQGTGA. V was pared by 4 bases and J by 6 bases, with 12 bases of the junction left unmatched. This CDR3 spans 18 amino acids. The CDR3 reads CASSSLAGGPDAAGELFF. The CDR3 DNA is TGTGCCAGCAGCTCTCTAGCGGGAGGGCCGGACGCCGCCGGGGAGCTGTTTTTT.

The chain recombines TRBV30 with TRBJ2-7; D unresolved. CDR1 is GTSNPN, CDR2 SVGIG, per germline (reference sequence). This CDR3 has 13 amino acids. V dropped 0 bases and J dropped 4 bases, with 10 bases sitting between them. CDR3 region: CAWSVGYPYEQYV. The CDR3 DNA is TGTGCCTGGAGTGTTGGCTACCCATACGAGCAGTACGTC.

This chain links TRBV12-3 or TRBV12-4 with TRBJ1-2; D call uncertain. The CDR3 is made up of 12 amino acids. V was pared by 3 bases and J by 8 bases, with 10 bases between. CDR3 nucleotide sequence: TGTGCCAGCAGTTTTCGGTTAGGAGGCTACACCTTC. Translation: CASSFRLGGYTF.

The V call is TRBV7-2, the J call TRBJ1-1; the D gene is possibly TRBD1 (5 bases). With 1 base removed from V and 3 bases from J, the gap between germline ends came to 9 bases. The CDR3 is 14 amino acids. Germline CDR1 is SGHTA and CDR2 is FQGNSA. CDR3: CASSLEQADTEAFF. DNA for the CDR3: TGTGCCAGCAGCTTAGAACAGGCAGACACTGAAGCTTTCTTT.

The CDR3 region is CASSPLTPGNTIYF. The CDR3 coding sequence is TGTGCCAGCAGCCCGCTGACCCCTGGAAACACCATATATTTT. V gene TRBV7-2 combines with J gene TRBJ1-3; D gene unclear. Germline V gene data show CDR1 as SGHTA and CDR2 as FQGNSA. V shed 5 bases and J shed 2 bases, with 10 bases lying between them. The CDR3 extends over 14 amino acids.

CDR3 residues: CASSIPSQGGGNEQFF. For the CDR3, the DNA is TGTGCCAGTAGTATCCCCTCACAGGGCGGAGGCAATGAGCAGTTCTTC. The V call is TRBV19, the J call TRBJ2-1, with TRBD1 as a possible D gene (6 bases). Trimming removed 3 bases from V and 6 bases from J, with 18 bases in between. The CDR3 runs to 16 residues. CDR1 and CDR2 from the germline V gene are LNHDA and SQIVND (reference sequence).

V and J are TRBV11-3 and TRBJ1-2; maybe TRBD1 (5 bases). Germline CDR1 SGHNT, CDR2 YENEEA. Trimming pared 5 bases from V and 7 bases from J, leaving 17 bases between. The CDR3 has 14 residues. The CDR3 nucleotides are TGTGCCAGCAGCACTAGACCGGGGCCAGGTGGCTACACCTTC. Translating gives CASSTRPGPGGYTF. The whole variable domain, remainder taken from reference TRBV11-3 and TRBJ1-2, is EAGVVQSPRYKIIEKKQPVAFWCNPISGHNTLYWYLQNLGQGPELLIRYENEEAVDDSQLPKDRFSAERLKGVDSTLKIQPAELGDSAVYLCASSTRPGPGGYTFGSGTRLTVV.